Listed below are T cell receptor beta chains from one sample, sequenced in a study of control samples from healthy donors and cancer patients. Measured with immunoSEQ multiplex PCR; TCRdb has only the in-frame clones, and not every one. The top ten hold 12% to 15% of the sample, which has some 140,000 clones, 85% to 95% seen once. Specimen: PBMCs. The receptors here all came from a man aged 55 to 70 with colorectal cancer. CDR3s include the opening cysteine and the closing phenylalanine or tryptophan. Each record gives: J gene, V gene, CDR3 protein.

TRBJ2-7 | TRBV19 | CASSIPGFAYEQYF
TRBJ2-2 | TRBV9 | CASSVSGGTHTGELFF
TRBJ1-5 | TRBV9 | CASSVGQGSNQPQHF
TRBJ2-7 | TRBV21-1 | CASSKGENPGHEQYF
TRBJ2-7 | TRBV9 | CASSPYGATYEQYF
TRBJ1-1 | TRBV7-9 | CASSLLSGPNTEAFF
TRBJ2-5 | TRBV3-1/TRBV3-2 | CASSLSGLGETQYF
TRBJ2-1 | TRBV4-3 | CASSPQSGGVFNEQFF
TRBJ2-3 | TRBV27 | CASCKGAGDTQYF
TRBJ1-5 | TRBV25-1 | CASSVGGNQPQHF
TRBJ1-3 | TRBV30 | CAWSIAGNTIYF
TRBJ1-1 | TRBV11-3 | CASSRERDTEAFF
TRBJ2-7 | TRBV5-1 | CASRGGTSGGLDEQYF
TRBJ2-1 | TRBV5-6 | CASSSPPGLAAGPGDEQFF
TRBJ1-2 | TRBV6-2/TRBV6-3 | CASSWTYTNYGYTF
TRBJ1-3 | TRBV28 | CASSSASSGNTIYF
TRBJ1-5 | TRBV19 | CASKGAGQPQHF
TRBJ2-7 | TRBV3-1/TRBV3-2 | CASRPTGSGREQYF
TRBJ1-4 | TRBV5-1 | CASRRTNEKLFF
TRBJ1-3 | TRBV7-8 | CASSLITASSGNTIYF
TRBJ1-2 | TRBV12-3/TRBV12-4 | CASSWGVAYGYTF
TRBJ1-2 | TRBV29-1 | CSLGQGGRYTF
TRBJ1-1 | TRBV6-5 | CASSSNRLSTEAFF
TRBJ2-5 | TRBV30 | CAWSPQWDYKETQYF
TRBJ1-5 | TRBV7-2 | CASSLAQPGTNNQPQHF
TRBJ1-6 | TRBV6-2/TRBV6-3 | CASSSLTGGNSPLHF
TRBJ2-2 | TRBV29-1 | CSVGQLNTGELFF